This T cell receptor (beta chain) was captured in a study of blood T cell repertoires in COVID-19. Here immunoSEQ multiplex PCR was the method, and the copy in TCRdb shows in-frame clones only, minus some. The profile covers some 460,000 clones, with roughly 90% appearing a single time and roughly 0.7% taken by the ten largest. The germline gives CDR1 SGHNT, CDR2 YYREEE (reference sequence). The CDR3 is 14 residues long. V lost 4 bases to trimming and J lost 5 bases, with 14 bases between them. Sequencing was carried out using PBMCs or T cells enriched from blood (not recorded which). The clonotype comes from a woman under 30 who had recovered from COVID-19. V usage is TRBV5-4 and J usage is TRBJ2-3, with a possible D match to TRBD2 (6 bases). The CDR3 DNA is TGTGCCAGCAGCCCGCGGGGCGGAGAAGATACGCAGTATTTT. Its protein is CASSPRGGEDTQYF. The full variable domain, rest sourced from reference TRBV5-4 and TRBJ2-3, is ETGVTQSPTHLIKTRGQQVTLRCSSQSGHNTVSWYQQALGQGPQFIFQYYREEENGRGNFPPRFSGLQFPNYSSELNVNALELDDSALYLCASSPRGGEDTQYFGPGTRLTVL.